Listed here are 22 T cell receptor beta chains from one sample, sequenced in a study of blood T cell repertoires in COVID-19. Measured with immunoSEQ multiplex PCR; TCRdb has only the in-frame clones, and not every one. The data hold tens of thousands of clones, with 75% to 90% observed a single time. The sample comprised peripheral blood. These receptors came from a woman aged 70-85 years with active COVID-19.

The table lists this clone with a few counts. The CDR3 nucleotides are TGCGCCAGCAGCCAAGAGGGGGGGACAATGAACACTGAAGCTTTCTTT. Translation: CASSQEGGTMNTEAFF. V is TRBV4-1 and J is TRBJ1-1; possible D gene TRBD1, 6 bases. The CDR3 is 16 amino acids. CDR1 and CDR2 from the germline V gene are MGHRA and YSYEKL. Trimming took off 0 bases at V and 0 bases at J, with 11 bases between the two ends.

V and J are TRBV28 and TRBJ1-2; 7 bases line up with TRBD1. Per the germline V gene, CDR1 is MDHEN and CDR2 is SYDVKM. The length of the CDR3 is 12 residues. V shed 8 bases, J shed 5 bases, and the junction held 5 bases outside the gene matches. Written as DNA, the CDR3 is TGTGCCAGCGGGGGACAGAAATATGGCTACACCTTC. It yields the protein CASGGQKYGYTF.

V usage is TRBV10-2 and J usage is TRBJ2-7, with TRBD1 matching 8 bases. The CDR3 runs 16 residues. Looked up from germline, CDR1 is WSHSY and CDR2 is SAAADI. With V trimmed by 2 bases and J by 3 bases, 9 bases remained unmatched. CDR3 protein: CASSERFGRGLYEQYF. For the CDR3, the DNA is TGCGCCAGCAGTGAGCGTTTCGGCAGGGGGCTCTACGAGCAGTACTTC.

V gene TRBV11-3 combines with J gene TRBJ2-1; TRBD2 matches at 8 bases. The CDR3 totals 18 residues. Germline lookup yields CDR1 SGHNT and CDR2 YENEEA. V trimming: 2 bases; J trimming: 1 base; junction bases outside the gene matches: 10. DNA for the CDR3: TGTGCCAGCAGCTTAAGAGCTGGGCGGGGGGCTTCCTACAATGAGCAGTTCTTC. It encodes CASSLRAGRGASYNEQFF.

This clone appeared once. The V and J genes are TRBV7-8 and TRBJ2-7, with 14 positions matching TRBD2. The CDR3 length is 21 residues. V lost 1 base, J lost 4 bases, and 18 bases stayed unmatched. CDR1 and CDR2 from the germline V gene are SGHVS and FQNEAQ. The CDR3 is CASSLGHQTSGRALRSYEQYF. CDR3 coding DNA: TGTGCCAGCAGCTTAGGTCACCAGACTAGCGGGAGGGCTCTACGCTCTTACGAGCAGTACTTC.

The gene calls are TRBV7-9 and TRBJ2-7, with D tentatively TRBD1 (5 bases). This CDR3 spans 17 amino acids. The germline CDR1 and CDR2 sequences are SEHNR and FQNEAQ (reference sequence). V was shortened by 4 bases and J by 2 bases, with 21 bases between the two germline ends. The CDR3 DNA reads as TGTGCCAGCAGCTCTGTTCCGTTTTCGGACAAGGCCTACGAGCAGTACTTC. Protein product: CASSSVPFSDKAYEQYF.

In DNA form, the CDR3 reads TGTGCCAGCAGCTTGGGACTAGTGGGCTACAATGAGCAGTTCTTC. Translating it yields CASSLGLVGYNEQFF. The chain has TRBV7-8 and TRBJ2-1, with TRBD2 matching 8 bases. The germline gives CDR1 SGHVS, CDR2 FQNEAQ. The J segment lost 3 bases and the V segment lost 3 bases, leaving 4 bases of the junction unmatched. CDR3 length equals 15 residues.

This chain joins TRBV7-9 and TRBJ2-7; the D gene is possibly TRBD1 (6 bases). Germline lookup yields CDR1 SEHNR and CDR2 FQNEAQ (reference sequence). Trimming left V 3 bases short and J 3 bases short, with 15 bases between. The CDR3 extends over 15 amino acids. The CDR3 reads CASSLDLGAGYEQYF. CDR3 nucleotides: TGTGCCAGCAGCTTGGATCTGGGGGCGGGCTACGAGCAGTACTTC.

The V and J genes are TRBV7-9 and TRBJ1-5; unclear D gene. The ends were cut back, 5 bases at V and 6 bases at J, with 11 bases in the middle. Germline CDR1 reads SEHNR; CDR2 reads FQNEAQ (reference sequence). This CDR3 is 13 amino acids long. In DNA, the CDR3 is TGTGCCAGCAGCCCCCTACGTGGTCAGCCCCAGCATTTT. It is translated as CASSPLRGQPQHF.

The V gene is TRBV5-1, the J gene TRBJ2-1; 10 nucleotides match TRBD2. CDR3 length: 18 amino acids. V lost 0 bases and J lost 3; bases outside the gene matches: 9. Germline V lookup: CDR1 SGHRS, CDR2 YFSETQ. The CDR3 coding sequence is TGCGCCAGCAGCTTGGGCGGCGGTAGCGGGGGGAACTACAATGAGCAGTTCTTC. It translates to CASSLGGGSGGNYNEQFF.

This clone was found once. This chain joins TRBV30 and TRBJ2-4; 11 bases line up with TRBD2. The trim removed 0 bases at V and 1 base at J, leaving 8 bases unmatched. This CDR3 region has 18 residues. Germline loops: CDR1 GTSNPN, CDR2 SVGIG (reference sequence). The chain's CDR3 is CAWSVFLAGGPAKNIQYF. The DNA of the CDR3 is TGTGCCTGGAGTGTATTCCTAGCGGGAGGCCCGGCCAAAAACATTCAGTACTTC.

V is TRBV25-1 and J is TRBJ1-6, with 8 bases identical to TRBD1. The germline gives CDR1 MGHDK, CDR2 SYGVNS. Trimming took 1 base from V and 5 from J; bases not matched to a gene: 4. This CDR3 has 16 amino acids. CDR3 region: CASSESGGGHNSPLHF. CDR3 coding DNA: TGTGCCAGCAGTGAATCAGGGGGCGGACATAATTCACCCCTCCACTTT.

CDR3 loop: CASTWERSEAFF. CDR3 sequence (DNA): TGTGCCAGCACCTGGGAGCGATCTGAAGCTTTCTTT. J is TRBJ1-1 and V is TRBV6-5; D is unresolved. The length of the CDR3 is 12 residues. Germline V lookup: CDR1 MNHEY, CDR2 SVGAGI. V lost 7 bases and J 6 bases, leaving 12 bases between the germline ends.

The chain uses TRBV28 and TRBJ2-7, with 9 bases lining up with TRBD1. The CDR3 consists of 15 residues. Germline V gives CDR1 MDHEN, CDR2 SYDVKM. J lost 6 bases, V lost 5 bases, and 11 bases had no gene match. This CDR3 reads CASSIGTGWNVEQYF. The CDR3 DNA follows: TGTGCCAGCAGTATCGGGACAGGGTGGAATGTCGAGCAGTACTTC.

The chain joins TRBV29-1 to TRBJ1-1; D might be TRBD1 (5 bases). Germline loops: CDR1 SQVTM, CDR2 ANQGSEA. This CDR3 has 12 residues. In nucleotides, the CDR3 is TGCAGTTCCCTGCAGGGTTACACTGAAGCTTTCTTT. It is translated as CSSLQGYTEAFF.

This sequence joins TRBV19 and TRBJ1-1, with unresolved D. The CDR3 runs to 13 residues. The V and J ends lost 1 base and 2 bases respectively, with 5 bases between them. CDR1 is LNHDA and CDR2 is SQIVND in the germline V gene (reference sequence). This chain's CDR3 is CASSIVSNTEAFF. CDR3 bases: TGTGCCAGTAGTATAGTATCCAACACTGAAGCTTTCTTT.

This chain joins TRBV18 and TRBJ2-1; 10 bases are a match to TRBD2. The germline V gene has CDR1 KGHSH and CDR2 LQKENI. CDR3 length: 17 amino acids. Germline trimming cut 3 bases from V and 9 bases from J; bases unmatched to any gene: 14. This CDR3 reads CASSPSSSGRPVGEQFF. In DNA form, the CDR3 reads TGTGCCAGCTCACCCTCGAGTAGCGGGAGGCCGGTGGGTGAGCAGTTCTTC.

The chain is built from TRBV28 and TRBJ2-7; TRBD2 is a possible D gene (5 bases). The CDR3 extends over 16 amino acids. Germline CDR1 MDHEN, CDR2 SYDVKM. Trimming stripped 4 bases from V and 0 bases from J, with 16 bases between. In DNA form, the CDR3 reads TGTGCCAGCAGTTCCCCGGGCGGGCAAGCCTCCTACGAGCAGTACTTC. Its translation: CASSSPGGQASYEQYF.

The V call is TRBV27, the J call TRBJ1-2, with D perhaps matching TRBD1 (6 bases). The CDR3 consists of 14 residues. CDR1 and CDR2 (germline): MNHEY, SMNVEV (reference sequence). Trimming removed 3 bases at V and 3 bases at J, with 11 bases between. DNA for the CDR3: TGTGCCAGCAGTTTGGACAGTTCCCACTATGGCTACACCTTC. The encoded protein is CASSLDSSHYGYTF.

This clone was recorded once. The chain combines TRBV6-5 with TRBJ2-5; 7 bases align to TRBD2. CDR1 MNHEY and CDR2 SVGAGI come from the germline V gene. The V segment lost 0 bases and the J segment 7 bases; nucleotides outside the gene matches: 8. This CDR3 contains 15 residues. The CDR3 protein is CASSYSTLALGTQYF. The CDR3, as DNA: TGTGCCAGCAGTTACTCGACACTAGCGTTAGGGACCCAGTACTTC.

The CDR3 DNA follows: TGCGCCAGCAGACAAATGACAGGGGAGAACACTGAAGCTTTCTTT. It encodes CASRQMTGENTEAFF. The chain employs TRBV5-1 and TRBJ1-1; 8 nucleotides agree with TRBD1. Germline loops: CDR1 SGHRS, CDR2 YFSETQ. This CDR3 spans 15 amino acids. V shed 5 bases and J 1 base; nucleotides not matched to a gene: 7.

The rearrangement joins TRBV6-4 to TRBJ2-1, with D possibly matching TRBD2 (6 bases). Germline V gene data show CDR1 as MRHNA and CDR2 as SNTAGT. This CDR3 has 16 residues. The V and J ends lost 3 bases and 8 bases respectively, with 20 bases between them. The CDR3 reads CASSETGGTFYDEQFF. CDR3 DNA: TGTGCCAGCAGTGAGACTGGGGGGACTTTTTACGATGAGCAGTTCTTC.